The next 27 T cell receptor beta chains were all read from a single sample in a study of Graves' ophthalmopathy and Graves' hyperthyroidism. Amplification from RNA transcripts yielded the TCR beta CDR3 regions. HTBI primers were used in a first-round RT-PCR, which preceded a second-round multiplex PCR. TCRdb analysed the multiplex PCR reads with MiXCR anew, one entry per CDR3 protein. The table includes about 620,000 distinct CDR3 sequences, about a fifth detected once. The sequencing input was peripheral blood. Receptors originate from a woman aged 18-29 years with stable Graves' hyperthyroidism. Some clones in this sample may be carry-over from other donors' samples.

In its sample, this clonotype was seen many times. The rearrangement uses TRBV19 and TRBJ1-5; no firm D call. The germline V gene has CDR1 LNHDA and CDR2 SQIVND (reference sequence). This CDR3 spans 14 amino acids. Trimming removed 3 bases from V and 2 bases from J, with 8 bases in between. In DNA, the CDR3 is TGTGCCAGTAGTATGCGGAGTGGCAATCAGCCCCAGCATTTT. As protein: CASSMRSGNQPQHF.

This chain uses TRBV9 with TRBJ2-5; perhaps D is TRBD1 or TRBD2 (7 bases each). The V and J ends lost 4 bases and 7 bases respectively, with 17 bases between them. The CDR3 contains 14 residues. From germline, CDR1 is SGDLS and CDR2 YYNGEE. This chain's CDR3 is CASSPGGALVTQYF. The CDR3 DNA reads TGTGCCAGCAGCCCAGGGGGGGCTCTAGTGACCCAGTACTTC.

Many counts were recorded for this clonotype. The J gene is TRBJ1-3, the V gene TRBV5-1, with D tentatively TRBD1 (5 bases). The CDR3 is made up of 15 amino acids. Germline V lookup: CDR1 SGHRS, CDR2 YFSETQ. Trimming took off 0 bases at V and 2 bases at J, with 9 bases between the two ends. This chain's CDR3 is CASSLGAGPGNTIYF. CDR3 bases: TGCGCCAGCAGCTTGGGGGCAGGGCCTGGAAACACCATATATTTT.

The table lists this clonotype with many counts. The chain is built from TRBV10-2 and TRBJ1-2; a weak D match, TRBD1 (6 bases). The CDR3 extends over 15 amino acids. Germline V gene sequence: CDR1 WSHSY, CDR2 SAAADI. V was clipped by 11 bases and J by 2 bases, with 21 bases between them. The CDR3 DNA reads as TGCGCCTCGACCCAAGGGGGGGGCGCGAACTATGGCTACACCTTC. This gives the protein CASTQGGGANYGYTF.

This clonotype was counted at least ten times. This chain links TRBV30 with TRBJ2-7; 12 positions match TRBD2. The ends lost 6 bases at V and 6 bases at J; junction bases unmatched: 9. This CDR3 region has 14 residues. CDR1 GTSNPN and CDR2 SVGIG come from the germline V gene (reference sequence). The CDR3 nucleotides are TGTGCCTGTTCAACGGGACTAGCGGGTTCCGAGCAGTACTTC. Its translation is CACSTGLAGSEQYF.

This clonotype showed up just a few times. CDR3 DNA: TGTGCCAGCAGCTTGCAAGCGAGCTCCTACGAGCAGTACTTC. Its protein product is CASSLQASSYEQYF. The V call is TRBV12-3 or TRBV12-4, the J call TRBJ2-7; D is undetermined. V was shortened by 6 bases and J by 0 bases, with 12 bases between the two germline ends. CDR3 size: 14 residues.

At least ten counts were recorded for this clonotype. The CDR3 protein is CASSLGGGSSETQYF. CDR3 DNA: TGTGCCAGCAGCTTAGGTGGGGGTTCTTCAGAGACCCAGTACTTC. The rearrangement joins TRBV7-2 to TRBJ2-5; tentatively, D is TRBD1 or TRBD2 (5 bases each). The CDR3 consists of 15 residues. Germline V gives CDR1 SGHTA, CDR2 FQGNSA. V gave up 1 base and J gave up 4 bases, with 13 bases separating them. Variable domain in full (rest from reference TRBV7-2 and TRBJ2-5): GAGVSQSPSNKVTEKGKDVELRCDPISGHTALYWYRQSLGQGLEFLIYFQGNSAPDKSGLPSDRFSAERTGGSVSTLTIQRTQQEDSAVYLCASSLGGGSSETQYFGPGTRLLVL.

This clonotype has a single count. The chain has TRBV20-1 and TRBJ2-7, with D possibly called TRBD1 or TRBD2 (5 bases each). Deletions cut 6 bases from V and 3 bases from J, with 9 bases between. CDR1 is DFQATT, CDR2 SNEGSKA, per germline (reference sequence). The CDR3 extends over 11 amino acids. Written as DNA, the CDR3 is TGCAGTGCCCGGGACCACTACGAGCAGTACTTC. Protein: CSARDHYEQYF.

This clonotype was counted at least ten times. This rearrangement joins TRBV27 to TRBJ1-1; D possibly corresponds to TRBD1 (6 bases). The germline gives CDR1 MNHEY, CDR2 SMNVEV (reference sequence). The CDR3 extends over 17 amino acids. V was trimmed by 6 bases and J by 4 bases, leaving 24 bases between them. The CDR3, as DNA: TGTGCCAGCAGAATTACAGGGTGCCCGCTTATTATCACTGAAGCTTTCTTT. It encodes CASRITGCPLIITEAFF.

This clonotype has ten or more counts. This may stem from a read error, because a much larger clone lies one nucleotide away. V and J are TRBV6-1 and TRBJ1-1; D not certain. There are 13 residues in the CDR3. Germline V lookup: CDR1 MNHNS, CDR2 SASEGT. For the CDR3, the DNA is TGTGCCAGCATTCGGGATCCGGTTGGGGAAGCTTCCTTT. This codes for CASIRDPVGEASF.

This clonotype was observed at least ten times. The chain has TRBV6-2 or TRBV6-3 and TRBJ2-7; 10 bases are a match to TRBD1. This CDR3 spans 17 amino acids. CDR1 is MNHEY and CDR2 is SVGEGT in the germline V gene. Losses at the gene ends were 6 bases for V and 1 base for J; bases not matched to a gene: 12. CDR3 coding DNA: TGTGCCAGCAGCCCCGAATCGGGGGACAGGGGTTCCTACGAGCAGTACTTC. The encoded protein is CASSPESGDRGSYEQYF.

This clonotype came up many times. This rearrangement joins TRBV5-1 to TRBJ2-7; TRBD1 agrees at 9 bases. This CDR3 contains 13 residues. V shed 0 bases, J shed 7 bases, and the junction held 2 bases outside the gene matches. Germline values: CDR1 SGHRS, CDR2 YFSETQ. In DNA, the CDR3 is TGCGCCAGCAGCTTGGGGGGGACAGGGGAGCAGTACTTC. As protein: CASSLGGTGEQYF. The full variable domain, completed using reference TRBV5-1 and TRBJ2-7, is KAGVTQTPRYLIKTRGQQVTLSCSPISGHRSVSWYQQTPGQGLQFLFEYFSETQRNKGNFPGRFSGRQFSNSRSEMNVSTLELGDSALYLCASSLGGTGEQYFGPGTRLTVT.

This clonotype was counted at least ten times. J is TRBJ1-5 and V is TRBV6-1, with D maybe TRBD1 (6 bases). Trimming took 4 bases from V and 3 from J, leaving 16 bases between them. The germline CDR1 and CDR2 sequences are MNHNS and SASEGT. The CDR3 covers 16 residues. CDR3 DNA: TGTGCCAGCAGTGGAACGAGGGGGGGTTACAATCAGCCCCAGCATTTT. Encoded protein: CASSGTRGGYNQPQHF.

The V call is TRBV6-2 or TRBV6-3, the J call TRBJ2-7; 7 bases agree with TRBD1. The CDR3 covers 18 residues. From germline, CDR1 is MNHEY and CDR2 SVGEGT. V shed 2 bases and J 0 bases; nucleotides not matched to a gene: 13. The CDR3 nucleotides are TGTGCCAGCAGTTACGGGCTTGATGGCAGGGGGAGCTCCTACGAGCAGTACTTC. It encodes CASSYGLDGRGSSYEQYF.

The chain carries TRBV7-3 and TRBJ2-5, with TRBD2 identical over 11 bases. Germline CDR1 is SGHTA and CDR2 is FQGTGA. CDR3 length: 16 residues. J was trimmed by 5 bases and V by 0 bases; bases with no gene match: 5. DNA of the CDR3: TGTGCCAGCAGCTTAACTAGCGGGAGGGCCGGGGAGACCCAGTACTTC. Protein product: CASSLTSGRAGETQYF.

The chain's CDR3 is CASMGGSYTF. The CDR3 bases are TGTGCCAGCATGGGGGGTAGCTACACCTTC. This chain links TRBV2 with TRBJ1-2, with TRBD1 as a possible D gene (5 bases). V lost 7 bases and J lost 9, with 9 bases in between. This CDR3 is 10 amino acids long. Germline V lookup: CDR1 SNHLY, CDR2 FYNNEI.

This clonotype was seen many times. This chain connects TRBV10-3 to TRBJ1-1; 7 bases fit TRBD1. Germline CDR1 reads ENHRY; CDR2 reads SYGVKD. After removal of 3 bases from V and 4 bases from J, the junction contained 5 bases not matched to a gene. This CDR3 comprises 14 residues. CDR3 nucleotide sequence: TGTGCCATCAGTGAAGGGGGCTTAAGCACTGAAGCTTTCTTT. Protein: CAISEGGLSTEAFF.

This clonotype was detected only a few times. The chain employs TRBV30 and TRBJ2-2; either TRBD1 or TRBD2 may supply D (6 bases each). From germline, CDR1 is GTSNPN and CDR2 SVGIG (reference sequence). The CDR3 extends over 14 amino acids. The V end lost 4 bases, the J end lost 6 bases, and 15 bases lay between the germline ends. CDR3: CAWNGGGEAGELFF. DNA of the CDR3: TGTGCCTGGAACGGAGGGGGAGAAGCCGGGGAGCTGTTTTTT.

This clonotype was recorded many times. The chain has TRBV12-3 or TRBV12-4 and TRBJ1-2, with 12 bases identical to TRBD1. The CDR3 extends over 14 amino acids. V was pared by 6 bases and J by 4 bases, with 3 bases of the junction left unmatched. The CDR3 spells CASSPGQGAYGYTF. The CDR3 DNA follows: TGTGCCAGCAGCCCGGGACAGGGGGCCTATGGCTACACCTTC.

This chain's CDR3 is CASSTKAGGVNTGELFF. DNA of the CDR3: TGTGCCAGCAGTACTAAGGCGGGGGGGGTCAACACCGGGGAGCTGTTTTTT. This chain uses TRBV6-4 with TRBJ2-2; the match to TRBD2 covers 9 bases. Germline V gene sequence: CDR1 MRHNA, CDR2 SNTAGT. J gave up 2 bases and V 5 bases, and 9 bases lay outside the gene matches. There are 17 residues in the CDR3.

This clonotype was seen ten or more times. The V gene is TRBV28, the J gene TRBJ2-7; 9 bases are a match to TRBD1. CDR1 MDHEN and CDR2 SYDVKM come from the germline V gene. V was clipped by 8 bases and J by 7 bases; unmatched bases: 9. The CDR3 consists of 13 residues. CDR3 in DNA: TGTGCCAGCCAACCCGGGACAGGGCATGAGCAGTACTTC. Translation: CASQPGTGHEQYF. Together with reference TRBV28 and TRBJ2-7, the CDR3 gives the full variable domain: DVKVTQSSRYLVKRTGEKVFLECVQDMDHENMFWYRQDPGLGLRLIYFSYDVKMKEKGDIPEGYSVSREKKERFSLILESASTNQTSMYLCASQPGTGHEQYFGPGTRLTVT.

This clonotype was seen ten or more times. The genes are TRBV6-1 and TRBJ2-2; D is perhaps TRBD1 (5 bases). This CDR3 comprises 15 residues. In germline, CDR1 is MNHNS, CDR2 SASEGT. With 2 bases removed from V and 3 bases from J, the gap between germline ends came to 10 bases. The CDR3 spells CASSERGYDTGELFF. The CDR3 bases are TGTGCCAGCAGTGAAAGGGGATATGACACCGGGGAGCTGTTTTTT.

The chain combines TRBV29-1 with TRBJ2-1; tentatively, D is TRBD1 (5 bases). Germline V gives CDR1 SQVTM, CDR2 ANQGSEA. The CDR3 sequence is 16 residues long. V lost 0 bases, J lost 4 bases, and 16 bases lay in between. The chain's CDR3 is CSVEDGAGPVYNEQFF. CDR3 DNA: TGCAGCGTTGAAGATGGGGCAGGGCCCGTTTACAATGAGCAGTTCTTC.

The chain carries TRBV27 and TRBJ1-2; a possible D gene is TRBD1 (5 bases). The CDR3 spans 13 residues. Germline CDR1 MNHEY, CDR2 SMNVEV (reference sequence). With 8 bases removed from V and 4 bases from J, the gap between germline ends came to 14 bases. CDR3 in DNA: TGTGCCAGCGGACACGGACGCGGCTATGGCTACACCTTC. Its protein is CASGHGRGYGYTF.

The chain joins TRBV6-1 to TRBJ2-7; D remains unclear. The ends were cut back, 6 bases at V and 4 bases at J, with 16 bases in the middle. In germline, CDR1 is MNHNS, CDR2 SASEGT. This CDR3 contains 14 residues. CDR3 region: CASSPLFDGYEQYF. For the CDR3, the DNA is TGTGCCAGCAGCCCGCTCTTCGATGGGTACGAGCAGTACTTC.

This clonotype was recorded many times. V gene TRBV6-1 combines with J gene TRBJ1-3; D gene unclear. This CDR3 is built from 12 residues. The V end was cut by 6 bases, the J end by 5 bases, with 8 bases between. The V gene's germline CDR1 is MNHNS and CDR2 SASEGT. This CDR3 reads CASSPDRNTIYF. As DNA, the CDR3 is TGTGCCAGCAGCCCCGACAGAAACACCATATATTTT.

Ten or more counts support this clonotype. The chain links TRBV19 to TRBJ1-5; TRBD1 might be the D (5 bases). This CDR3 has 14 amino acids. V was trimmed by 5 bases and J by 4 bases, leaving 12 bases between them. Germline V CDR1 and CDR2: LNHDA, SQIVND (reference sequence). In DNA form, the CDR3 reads TGTGCCAGTAGTCTCGACAGCGTGAATCAGCCCCAGCATTTT. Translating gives CASSLDSVNQPQHF.